The subject of this entry is one TCR beta chain. There is no known antigen for this receptor. No base quality values were provided; no much bigger clone lies one nucleotide off. Measured from the cysteine to the phenylalanine, the CDR3 is 16 residues long. Just the 48-base CDR3 DNA is kept, in frame starting at base 1. Trimming takes 2 bases from V and 4 bases from J, and the germline ends sit 15 bases apart. Per the germline V gene, MNHEY is the CDR1 and SVGAGI is the CDR2. The data were taken from a study of blood T cell repertoires in COVID-19 (dated by TCRdb to the early 2020s). For the study in its entirety: The collaborator samples originated in the United States, Italy and Spain and spanned the acute and convalescent phases of COVID-19. Samples were obtained from the ongoing ImmuneRACE study (first 160 participants) and from over 1,000 subjects provided by 6 global collaborators. Nearly every sample came with metadata listing a de-identified subject ID, COVID-19 status, age in years and sex. The prospective study material was composed of cDNA or gDNA derived from T cells, B-cell-depleted T cells, or PBMCs. The repertoires were made available in a free public database intended to serve as a resource for research on the immune response to SARS-CoV-2. Deeply sampled blood TCRbeta repertoires from subjects exposed to, actively infected with, or recovered from COVID-19 were included in the dataset. HLA class I and class II types, where available, came from metadata supplied by the sample provider rather than from assay-based typing.

The immunoSEQ Assay, a bias-controlled multiplex PCR, was used to amplify TCRbeta CDR3 regions from genomic DNA. As for the authors' bioinformatics: Within the assay, amplification of reference gene primers was used to estimate how many nucleated cells each sample contained. To quantify the absolute abundance of each unique TCRbeta CDR3 rearrangement, sequence reads were collapsed and filtered. For each sample, productive Simpson clonality was calculated as the square root of Simpson's diversity index over productive rearrangements. This immuneACCESS table, as held by TCRdb, lists in-frame sequences with V and J called but not all clones. Of the missing ones, under half trace to an unresolved V gene in checked studies; the others have no known cause. The V and J calls and clone size are taken from that table; D and trimming were inferred from the DNA. This sample gives fewer than 450,000 clones in total; 85% to 90% of them show up just once. The top ten constitute more than 1% of the sample.

Overall study outcomes, separate from this receptor: The amount of clinical and demographic metadata varied by source and participant and was provided uncurated.

Enrolling through a virtual design, the prospective study's participants ranged in age from roughly 18 to 95 years and lived across 24 United States geographic areas. To assign participants to cohorts, the prospective study relied on clinical history that participants themselves reported in a screening survey and a study questionnaire. For ImmuneRACE Cohort 3, a participant was defined as recovered based on two consecutive negative NP/OP PCR tests, clearance by a healthcare professional, or resolution of symptoms. Each participant in the prospective study had whole blood, serum and a nasopharyngeal or oropharyngeal swab collected by mobile phlebotomists. Over a roughly 2-month period, participants in the prospective study had the option of providing additional blood draws and questionnaires. Before DNA extraction, prospective study blood samples were shipped either frozen or at room temperature.

The sequenced sample was PBMCs or T cells enriched from blood (not recorded which). This TCR was sampled from a woman aged 18-29 years who had recovered from COVID-19. In this chain, TRBV6-5 is recombined with TRBJ1-3; the D gene identity is not certain. For the CDR3, the sequence is CASSYPSGGLGNTIYF. The sequenced DNA: TGTGCCAGCAGTTACCCGAGTGGAGGGTTGGGAAACACCATATATTTT.